This is a list of T cell receptor beta chains from one sample in a study of CD8 T cells in Susac syndrome. Via MiXCR, TCRdb re-called the immunoSEQ multiplex PCR reads, giving one row per CDR3 protein. Here the sample spans about 50,000 distinct CDR3 sequences, 93% being singletons. The specimen sequenced was CD8+ T cells from PBMCs. These receptors were obtained from a human donor with multiple sclerosis. The CDR3 runs from the conserved cysteine through the conserved F or W. The D gene is left open where the match is weak. Size tells how often a clone was seen (once, few, many) or the class of an expanded clone, and some rows leave it out.

v_gene	d_gene	abundance	j_gene	CDR3nt	CDR3aa
TRBV2	.	.	TRBJ1-4	TGTGCCAGCAGTGAAGCGCCCCCGGGTAATGAAAAACTGTTTTTT	CASSEAPPGNEKLFF
TRBV9	.	.	TRBJ1-6	TGTGCCAGCAGCCTTCCTGCCGTGCCAGCCTATAATTCACCCCTCCACTTT	CASSLPAVPAYNSPLHF
TRBV6-1	.	few	TRBJ2-5	TGTGCCAGCAGACGCCCTGATGAGACCCAGTACTTC	CASRRPDETQYF
TRBV7-9	.	.	TRBJ2-7	TGTGCCAGCAGCTTAGGAAGGGGGTGGCCCTACGAGCAGTACTTC	CASSLGRGWPYEQYF
TRBV4-3	TRBD1	.	TRBJ1-5	TGCGCCAGCAGCCAGGACAGGGCTAGCAATCAGCCCCAGCATTTT	CASSQDRASNQPQHF
TRBV27	TRBD1	.	TRBJ1-2	TGTGCCAGCAGTCTGGGACAGGGGTATGGCTACACCTTC	CASSLGQGYGYTF
TRBV4-2	TRBD2	.	TRBJ2-3	TGTGCCAGCAGCCAAGAATTAAGCGGGGGTCCAGATACGCAGTATTTT	CASSQELSGGPDTQYF
TRBV20-1	TRBD2	.	TRBJ2-3	TGCAGTGCCAACCCGCCTAGCGGAAGCACAGATACGCAGTATTTT	CSANPPSGSTDTQYF
TRBV6-2/TRBV6-3	TRBD1	once	TRBJ2-6	TGTGCCAGCAGCCCCGGACAGGGAAGAGGCTCTGGGGCCAACGTCCTGACTTTC	CASSPGQGRGSGANVLTF
TRBV7-9	.	.	TRBJ2-2	TGTGCCAGCAGCAATCAGGCCAACACCGGGGAGCTGTTTTTT	CASSNQANTGELFF
TRBV27	TRBD1	.	TRBJ2-2	TGTGCCAGCAGTTTAACCCCAGGGGGTCGAAACACCGGGGAGCTGTTTTTT	CASSLTPGGRNTGELFF
TRBV12-3/TRBV12-4	.	.	TRBJ1-1	TGTGCCAGCAGCCCGGGTGAGGGGACGATGAACACTGAAGCTTTCTTT	CASSPGEGTMNTEAFF
TRBV28	.	.	TRBJ2-5	TGTGCCAGCAGTTTGAGTCAGATTCAAGAGACCCAGTACTTC	CASSLSQIQETQYF
TRBV5-6	TRBD1	.	TRBJ1-2	TGTGCCAGCAGCTTTGGGACAGGGGGCGCAGGGGGCTACACCTTC	CASSFGTGGAGGYTF
TRBV27	TRBD2	.	TRBJ2-1	TGTGCCAGCAGTTTATCGTCTAGCGGGGAGGGCTCCTACAATGAGCAGTTCTTC	CASSLSSSGEGSYNEQFF
TRBV28	TRBD2	.	TRBJ2-5	TGTGCCAGCAGTCTAGCGGGGGGGCGAGAGACCCAGTACTTC	CASSLAGGRETQYF
TRBV15	.	once	TRBJ1-1	TGTGCCACCAGCAGCGGGCTCTCATGGACTGAAGCTTTCTTT	CATSSGLSWTEAFF
TRBV4-3	.	.	TRBJ1-4	TGCGCCAGCAGCCAGGTGGGACGGATTAATGAAAAACTGTTTTTT	CASSQVGRINEKLFF
TRBV19	TRBD1	.	TRBJ2-7	TGTGCCAGTAGTGCGGGACAGGTCTACGAGCAGTACTTC	CASSAGQVYEQYF
TRBV4-2	TRBD1	.	TRBJ1-2	TGTGCCAGCACGCTCACAGGGGACGTAGTTGGCTACACCTTC	CASTLTGDVVGYTF
TRBV9	TRBD1	.	TRBJ2-7	TGTGCCAGCAGCCCGGGACAGGGAAACGAGCAGTACTTC	CASSPGQGNEQYF
TRBV13	TRBD1	.	TRBJ1-1	TGTGCCAGCAGCCCCCGGGACAGCCTCGTAACTTTCTTT	CASSPRDSLVTFF
TRBV15	.	.	TRBJ2-7	TGTGCCACCAGCAGCCCTCTGGGGAGTTACGAGCAGTACTTC	CATSSPLGSYEQYF
TRBV4-2	TRBD2	once	TRBJ2-5	TGTGCCAGCAGCCAAGATCCTGGTGGCGGGACTAGCGGGGTAGATCCCCAGTACTTC	CASSQDPGGGTSGVDPQYF
TRBV6-5	.	.	TRBJ1-6	TGTGCCAGCAGTTATTCTGACGCCGAATTCTCACCCCTCCACTTT	CASSYSDAEFSPLHF
TRBV5-6	.	.	TRBJ2-1	TGTGCCAGCAGCCTGGGGACCCGATGGAGTGAGCAGTTCTTC	CASSLGTRWSEQFF
TRBV20-1	TRBD1	.	TRBJ2-7	TGCAGTGCTAGACTGACAGGGGGCTCCTACGAGCAGTACTTC	CSARLTGGSYEQYF
TRBV10-2	.	.	TRBJ2-2	TGCGCCAGCATGGTGGTAAACACCGGGGAGCTGTTTTTT	CASMVVNTGELFF
TRBV28	.	.	TRBJ1-4	TGTGCCAGCAGTTTTAATTACAATGAAAAACTGTTTTTT	CASSFNYNEKLFF
TRBV19	.	.	TRBJ2-7	TGTGCCAGTAGTATTCAGGGGCCCTCCTACGAGCAGTACTTC	CASSIQGPSYEQYF
TRBV12-3/TRBV12-4	TRBD1	.	TRBJ2-1	TGTGCCAGCAGCCTGGGACAGGGGTCCTACAATGAGCAGTTCTTC	CASSLGQGSYNEQFF
TRBV4-3	TRBD1	.	TRBJ1-1	TGCGCCAGCAGCCAAGATGGAGCCAGGGGGCGAGAAGCTTTCTTT	CASSQDGARGREAFF
TRBV5-1	.	once	TRBJ2-2	TGCGCCAGCATGGGAAACACCGGGGAGCTGTTTTTT	CASMGNTGELFF
TRBV4-1	.	.	TRBJ2-3	TGCGCCAGCAGCGCTAAGTCTGGGGGGCTGGGAGATACGCAGTATTTT	CASSAKSGGLGDTQYF
TRBV7-9	.	.	TRBJ2-7	TGTGCCAGCAACTTACAAGGCTACGAGCAGTACTTC	CASNLQGYEQYF
TRBV13	TRBD1	once	TRBJ2-7	TGTGCCAGCAGCCCCTCGGACAGGGCGTACGAGCAGTACTTC	CASSPSDRAYEQYF
TRBV12-3/TRBV12-4	.	.	TRBJ2-3	TGTGCCAGCAGTTTAACACGTAGCACAGATACGCAGTATTTT	CASSLTRSTDTQYF
TRBV27	.	.	TRBJ1-2	TGTGCCAGCAGTTTCGGTCACAACTATGGCTACACCTTC	CASSFGHNYGYTF
TRBV6-5	.	.	TRBJ2-1	TGTGCCAGCAGTTACAGGGCCTCCTACAATGAGCAGTTCTTC	CASSYRASYNEQFF
TRBV13	TRBD2	.	TRBJ2-1	TGTGCCAGCAGCTTAGGACTAGCGGGGGCCTTTAATGAGCAGTTCTTC	CASSLGLAGAFNEQFF
TRBV23-1	.	once	TRBJ1-2	TGCGCCAGCCGTGGAGATGGCTACACCTTC	CASRGDGYTF
TRBV5-1	.	.	TRBJ2-1	TGCGCCAGCAGCTTTACCGGGACGTTTACCTACAATGAGCAGTTCTTC	CASSFTGTFTYNEQFF
TRBV27	TRBD1	.	TRBJ1-2	TGTGCCAGCAGTGCCGACCGGGACAGGGGGCGTAGCTATGGCTACACCTTC	CASSADRDRGRSYGYTF
TRBV20-1	.	.	TRBJ2-7	TGCAGTGCTAGAGATGCGATGGGGCGAGTTTACGAGCAGTACTTC	CSARDAMGRVYEQYF
TRBV9	.	.	TRBJ1-1	TGTGCCAGCAGCCCCATAGGGACTGAAGCTTTCTTT	CASSPIGTEAFF
TRBV28	.	.	TRBJ1-2	TGTGCCAGCAGTTTTAACCCCAGGAGCTACACCTTC	CASSFNPRSYTF
TRBV7-9	TRBD1	.	TRBJ2-1	TGTGCCAGCGCTTATGACAGGGGAAATGAGCAGTTCTTC	CASAYDRGNEQFF
TRBV5-4	.	.	TRBJ1-6	TGTGCCAGCAGCTTGTACGGGGTGCTCTATAATTCACCCCTCCACTTT	CASSLYGVLYNSPLHF
TRBV9	TRBD2	few	TRBJ2-1	TGTGCCAGCAGCCCGGGGGGGCGCTCCTACAATGAGCAGTTCTTC	CASSPGGRSYNEQFF
TRBV7-8	.	.	TRBJ1-2	TGTGCCAGCAGCTTATATGGACAGTCCTATGGCTACACCTTC	CASSLYGQSYGYTF
TRBV24-1	.	.	TRBJ2-7	TGTGCCACCAGTGATTGGGTTGGCGAGCAGTACTTC	CATSDWVGEQYF